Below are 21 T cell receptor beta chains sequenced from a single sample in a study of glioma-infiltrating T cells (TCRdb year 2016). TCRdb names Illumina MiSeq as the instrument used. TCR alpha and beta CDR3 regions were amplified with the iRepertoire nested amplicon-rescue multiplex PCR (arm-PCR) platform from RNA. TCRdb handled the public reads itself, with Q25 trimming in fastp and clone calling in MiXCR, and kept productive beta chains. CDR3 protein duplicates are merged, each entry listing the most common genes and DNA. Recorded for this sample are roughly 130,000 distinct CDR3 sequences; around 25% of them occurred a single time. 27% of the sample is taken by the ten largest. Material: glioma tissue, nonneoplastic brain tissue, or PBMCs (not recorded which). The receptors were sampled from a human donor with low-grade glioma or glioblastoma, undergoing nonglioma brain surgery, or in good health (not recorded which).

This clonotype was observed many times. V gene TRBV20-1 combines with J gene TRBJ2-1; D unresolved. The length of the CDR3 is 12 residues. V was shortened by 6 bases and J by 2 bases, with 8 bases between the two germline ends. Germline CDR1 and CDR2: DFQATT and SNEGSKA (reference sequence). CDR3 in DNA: TGCAGTGCCCTCCTGGCCTACAATGAGCAGTTCTTC. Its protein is CSALLAYNEQFF.

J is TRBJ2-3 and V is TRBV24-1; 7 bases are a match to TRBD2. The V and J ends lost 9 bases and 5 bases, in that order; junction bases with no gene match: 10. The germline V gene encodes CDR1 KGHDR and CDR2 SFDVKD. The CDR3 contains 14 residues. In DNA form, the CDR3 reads TGTGCCACCCTTGGGCCCAGCGGGGAAGATACGCAGTATTTT. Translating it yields CATLGPSGEDTQYF.

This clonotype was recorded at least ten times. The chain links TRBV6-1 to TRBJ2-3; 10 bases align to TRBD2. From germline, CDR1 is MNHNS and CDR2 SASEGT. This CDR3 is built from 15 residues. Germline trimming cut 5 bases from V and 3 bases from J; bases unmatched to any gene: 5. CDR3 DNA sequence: TGTGCCAGCAGTTTCCGAGCGGGGGGGACAGATACGCAGTATTTT. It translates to CASSFRAGGTDTQYF.

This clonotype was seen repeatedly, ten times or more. The CDR3 reads CATSRDLEGGGKQYF. For the CDR3, the DNA is TGTGCCACCAGCAGAGATCTGGAGGGCGGAGGGAAACAGTACTTC. This chain connects TRBV15 to TRBJ2-5, with D perhaps matching TRBD2 (6 bases). The length of the CDR3 is 15 residues. V was clipped by 0 bases and J by 11 bases, with 19 bases between them. The germline V gene encodes CDR1 LNHNV and CDR2 YYDKDF (reference sequence).

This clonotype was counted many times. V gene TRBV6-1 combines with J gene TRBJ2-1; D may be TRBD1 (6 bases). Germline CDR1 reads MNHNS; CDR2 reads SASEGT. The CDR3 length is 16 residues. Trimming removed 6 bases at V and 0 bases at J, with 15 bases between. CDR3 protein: CASRGRGTSSYNEQFF. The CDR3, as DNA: TGTGCCAGCAGGGGAAGGGGGACGAGCTCCTACAATGAGCAGTTCTTC.

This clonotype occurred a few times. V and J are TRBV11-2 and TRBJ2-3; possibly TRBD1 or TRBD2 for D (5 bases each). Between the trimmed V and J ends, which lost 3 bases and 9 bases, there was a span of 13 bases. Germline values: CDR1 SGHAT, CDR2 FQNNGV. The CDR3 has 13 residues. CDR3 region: CASSFLLGDTQYF. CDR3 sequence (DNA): TGTGCCAGCAGCTTCCTTCTGGGGGACACGCAGTATTTT.

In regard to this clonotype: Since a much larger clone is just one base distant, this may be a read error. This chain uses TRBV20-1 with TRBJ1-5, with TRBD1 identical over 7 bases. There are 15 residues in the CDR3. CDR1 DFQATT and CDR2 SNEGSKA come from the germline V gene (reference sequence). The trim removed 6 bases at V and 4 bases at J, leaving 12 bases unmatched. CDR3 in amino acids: CSAGRGAGGNQPQHF. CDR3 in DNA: TGCAGTGCCGGACGGGGGGCAGGGGGAAATCAGCCCCAGCATTTT.

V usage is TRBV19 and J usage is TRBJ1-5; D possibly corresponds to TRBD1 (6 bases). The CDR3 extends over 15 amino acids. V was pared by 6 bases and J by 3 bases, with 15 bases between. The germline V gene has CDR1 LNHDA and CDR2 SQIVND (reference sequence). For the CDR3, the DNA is TGTGCCAGTAGCCCCGCAACAGGGTACAATCAGCCCCAGCATTTT. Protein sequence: CASSPATGYNQPQHF.

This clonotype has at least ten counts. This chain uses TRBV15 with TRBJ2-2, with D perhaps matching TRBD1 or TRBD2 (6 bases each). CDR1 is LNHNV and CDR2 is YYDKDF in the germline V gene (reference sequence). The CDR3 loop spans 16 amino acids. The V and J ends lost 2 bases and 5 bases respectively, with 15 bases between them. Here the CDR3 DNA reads TGTGCCACCAGCAGACGACCGGGGGCAGGTACCGGGGAGCTGTTTTTT. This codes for CATSRRPGAGTGELFF.

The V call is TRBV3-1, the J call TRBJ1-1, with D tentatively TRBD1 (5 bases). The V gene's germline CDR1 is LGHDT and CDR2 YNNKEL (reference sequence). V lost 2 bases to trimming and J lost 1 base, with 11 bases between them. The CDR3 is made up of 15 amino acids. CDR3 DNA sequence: TGTGCCAGCAGCCAACCAGGGTTGACGAACACTGAAGCTTTCTTT. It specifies CASSQPGLTNTEAFF.

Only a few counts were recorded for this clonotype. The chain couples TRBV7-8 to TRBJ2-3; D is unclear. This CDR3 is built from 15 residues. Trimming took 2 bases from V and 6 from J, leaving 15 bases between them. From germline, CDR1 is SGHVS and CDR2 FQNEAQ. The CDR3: CASSLLSTTVDTQYF. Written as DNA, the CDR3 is TGTGCCAGCAGCTTATTATCAACAACAGTGGATACGCAGTATTTT.

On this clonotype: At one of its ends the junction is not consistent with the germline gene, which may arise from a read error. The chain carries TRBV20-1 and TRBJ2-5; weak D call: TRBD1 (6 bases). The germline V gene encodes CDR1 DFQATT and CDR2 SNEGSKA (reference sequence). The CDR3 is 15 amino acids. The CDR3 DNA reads TGCAGTTCTAGAGATTTGGGCAGGGGTCGAGAGACCGAGTACTTC. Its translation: CSSRDLGRGRETEYF.

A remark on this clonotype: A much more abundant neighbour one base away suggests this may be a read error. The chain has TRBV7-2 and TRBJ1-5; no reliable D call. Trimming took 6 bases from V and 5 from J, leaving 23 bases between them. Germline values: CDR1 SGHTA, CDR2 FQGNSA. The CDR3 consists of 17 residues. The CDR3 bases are TGTGCCAGCAGTTCAAAGCGGGATCTCCTCACGGATCAGCCCCAGCATTTT. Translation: CASSSKRDLLTDQPQHF.

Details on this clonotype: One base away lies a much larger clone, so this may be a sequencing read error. CDR3 amino acids: CSARDQLAEGTQYF. The CDR3 coding sequence is TGCAGTGCTAGAGATCAACTAGCGGAGGGGACCCAGTACTTC. The J gene is TRBJ2-5, the V gene TRBV20-1; 8 bases agree with TRBD2. V was clipped by 0 bases and J by 7 bases; unmatched bases: 7. The CDR3 has 14 amino acids. Germline V gene lookup returns CDR1 DFQATT and CDR2 SNEGSKA (reference sequence).

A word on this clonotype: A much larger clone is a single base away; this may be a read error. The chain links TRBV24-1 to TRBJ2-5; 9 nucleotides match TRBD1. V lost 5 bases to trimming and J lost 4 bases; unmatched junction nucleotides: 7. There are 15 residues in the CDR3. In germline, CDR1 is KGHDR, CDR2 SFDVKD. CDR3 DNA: TGTGCCACCAGTGGCTCGGACAGGGGTAGAGAGACCCAGTACTTC. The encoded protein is CATSGSDRGRETQYF.

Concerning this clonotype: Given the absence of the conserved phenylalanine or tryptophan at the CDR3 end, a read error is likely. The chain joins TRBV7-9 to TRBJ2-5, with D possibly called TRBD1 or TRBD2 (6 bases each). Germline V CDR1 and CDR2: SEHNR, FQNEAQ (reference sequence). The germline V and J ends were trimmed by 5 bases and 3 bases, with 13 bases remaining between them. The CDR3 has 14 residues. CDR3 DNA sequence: TGTGCCAGCAGCCACAAGGAGGGGGAAGAGACCCAGTACCTC. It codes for CASSHKEGEETQYL.

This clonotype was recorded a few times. The CDR3 is CASSLSSGGNNEQFF. CDR3 sequence (DNA): TGTGCCAGCAGCTTATCTAGCGGGGGCAACAATGAGCAGTTCTTC. V usage is TRBV7-3 and J usage is TRBJ2-1, with 10 bases matching TRBD2. The CDR3 runs to 15 residues. Trimming cost V 2 bases and J 5 bases; bases outside gene matches: 3. CDR1 and CDR2 (germline): SGHTA, FQGTGA.

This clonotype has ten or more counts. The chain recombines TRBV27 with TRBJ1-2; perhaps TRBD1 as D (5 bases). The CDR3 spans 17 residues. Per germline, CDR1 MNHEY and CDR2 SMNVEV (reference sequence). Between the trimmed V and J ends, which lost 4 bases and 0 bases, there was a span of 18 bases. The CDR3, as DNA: TGTGCCAGCAGTTCTGGGCAGGGATTTCCAGCTAACTATGGCTACACCTTC. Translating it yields CASSSGQGFPANYGYTF.

CDR3: CSVGGRPGYTF. The CDR3 DNA is TGCAGCGTTGGGGGACGACCAGGCTACACCTTC. The V and J genes are TRBV29-1 and TRBJ1-2; D might be TRBD1 (5 bases). Germline V lookup: CDR1 SQVTM, CDR2 ANQGSEA. The CDR3 has 11 residues. The V end lost 4 bases, the J end lost 8 bases, and 11 bases lay between the germline ends.

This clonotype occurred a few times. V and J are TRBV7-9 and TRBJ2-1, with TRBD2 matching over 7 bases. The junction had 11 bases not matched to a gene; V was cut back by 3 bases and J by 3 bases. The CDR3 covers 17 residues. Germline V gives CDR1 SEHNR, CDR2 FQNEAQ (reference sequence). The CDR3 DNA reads TGTGCCAGCAGCTTGGGGGGGAGTGGGGCAGTCTACAATGAGCAGTTCTTC. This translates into CASSLGGSGAVYNEQFF.

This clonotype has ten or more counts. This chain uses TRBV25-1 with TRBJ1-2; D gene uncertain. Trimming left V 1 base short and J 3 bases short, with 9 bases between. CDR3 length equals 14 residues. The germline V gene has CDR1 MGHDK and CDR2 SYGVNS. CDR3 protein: CASSEFDNYYGYTF. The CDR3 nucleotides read TGTGCCAGCAGTGAATTCGACAACTACTATGGCTACACCTTC.